The T cell receptor (beta chain) described here comes from a study of CD8+ T cells in alopecia areata. Study outcomes and limitations: Sequenced scalp T cells also include alphabeta T cells resident in normal skin. The study found TCR sharing across patients less clear than in mice, possibly for HLA reasons. Clonality in lesional scalp, especially alopecia totalis/universalis, exceeded that of normal scalp.

Extracted RNA was reverse transcribed into cDNA, the sequencing template. Data came from immunoSEQ multiplex PCR; TCRdb stores just in-frame clones and leaves some out. The sample contains around 150,000 clones, roughly 60% of which appear only once. V dropped 2 bases and J dropped 8 bases, with 9 bases sitting between them. The germline V gene encodes CDR1 DFQATT and CDR2 SNEGSKA (reference sequence). CDR3 length: 11 residues. Worth noting for this clone: What it recognizes is unknown.

The sequencing input was CD8+ T cells sorted from blood. V is TRBV20-1 and J is TRBJ1-1, with unresolved D. The TCR sequence derives from a human donor in good health. CDR3 bases: TGCAGTGCTAGATGGGCGCTCGAAGCTTTCTTT. Translating it yields CSARWALEAFF.